These T cell receptor beta chains were read from a single sample in a study of blood T cell repertoires in COVID-19. Clones were read by immunoSEQ multiplex PCR, and TCRdb kept only the in-frame ones, dropping some. The table lists 130,000 to 150,000 clones, 70% to 90% of them singletons. The source material was peripheral blood. These receptors all come from a woman aged 55-70 years with COVID-19, enrolled during active disease. CDR3s include the opening cysteine and the closing phenylalanine or tryptophan. A D gene is named only where the DNA matches it firmly. The size field is filled for only some rows; it gives once, few, many or a size class.

d_call | clone_size | j_call | v_call | cdr3_nt | cdr3_aa
. | . | TRBJ1-5 | TRBV18 | TGTGCCAGCTCAGACGGGCGGGGGCAGCCCCAGCATTTT | CASSDGRGQPQHF
. | . | TRBJ2-5 | TRBV29-1 | TGCAGCTGCGTAGGGGTGGGAGAGACCCAGTACTTC | CSCVGVGETQYF
. | . | TRBJ1-2 | TRBV7-9 | TGTGCCAGCAGCACCCCCGCCAGGGTAAGGGACTATGGCTACACCTTC | CASSTPARVRDYGYTF
. | . | TRBJ2-1 | TRBV7-9 | TGTGCCAGCCGTATGAGCTCCTACAATGAGCAGTTCTTC | CASRMSSYNEQFF
. | . | TRBJ2-1 | TRBV21-1 | TGTGCCAGCAGCAGTCGAGACAGGAGAGCCTACAATGAGCAGTTCTTC | CASSSRDRRAYNEQFF
TRBD1 | . | TRBJ2-5 | TRBV29-1 | TGCAGCGTTTACACCCCAACAGGGGAGATAGAGACCCAGTACTTC | CSVYTPTGEIETQYF
TRBD1 | . | TRBJ2-1 | TRBV18 | TGTGCCAGCTCACCACTATTCGGACAGGGGGCAGGGGATGAGCAGTTCTTC | CASSPLFGQGAGDEQFF
. | . | TRBJ1-2 | TRBV6-1 | TGTGCCAGCAGTGAATCGGCAGGGGCGGACTATGGCTACACCTTC | CASSESAGADYGYTF
TRBD1 | . | TRBJ1-5 | TRBV10-3 | TGTGCCATCAGTGATGGACAGGGGATTAGCAATCAGCCCCAGCATTTT | CAISDGQGISNQPQHF
. | . | TRBJ2-7 | TRBV3-1/TRBV3-2 | TGTGCCAGCAGCCAAGACCTTTCGTCTTCCTACGAGCAGTACTTC | CASSQDLSSSYEQYF
. | . | TRBJ1-2 | TRBV4-1 | TGCGCCAGCAGCCAAGGGGGCGTGGGAAATTTCTATGGCTACACCTTC | CASSQGGVGNFYGYTF
. | . | TRBJ2-5 | TRBV5-1 | TGCGCCAGCAGCGGGGGGGCCGAGGAGACCCAGTACTTC | CASSGGAEETQYF
TRBD1 | . | TRBJ1-5 | TRBV5-1 | TGCGCCAGCAGCCGAGGGACAGGGAGCGGGGAGCCCCAGCATTTT | CASSRGTGSGEPQHF
. | few | TRBJ1-4 | TRBV12-3/TRBV12-4 | TGTGCCAGCAGTACGGGACGGGAGGAAAAACTGTTTTTT | CASSTGREEKLFF
. | . | TRBJ2-5 | TRBV11-1 | TGTGCCAGCAGCTTAAATGGACAGCAGGGGACCCAGTACTTC | CASSLNGQQGTQYF
. | . | TRBJ1-3 | TRBV20-1 | TGCAGTGCTAGTGACTTTGGAAACACCATATATTTT | CSASDFGNTIYF
. | . | TRBJ1-2 | TRBV25-1 | TGTGCCAGCGCCGGCGGGGACTATGGCTACACCTTC | CASAGGDYGYTF
. | . | TRBJ1-5 | TRBV21-1 | TGTGCCAGCAGCAAAGGTCCGTATAGCAATCAGCCCCAGCATTTT | CASSKGPYSNQPQHF
TRBD1 | once | TRBJ2-2 | TRBV5-1 | TGCGCCAGCAACAATTCTCCGGGACAGGGAATTCCCGGGGAGCTGTTTTTT | CASNNSPGQGIPGELFF
. | . | TRBJ1-6 | TRBV5-6 | TGTGCCAGCAGCTTGGGAAGCGCAAGAAGATATAATTCACCCCTCCACTTT | CASSLGSARRYNSPLHF
. | . | TRBJ2-5 | TRBV6-5 | TGTGCCAGCAGTCAGGAAGAGACCCAGTACTTC | CASSQEETQYF
. | . | TRBJ2-2 | TRBV19 | TGTGCCAGTATGGAGGTTGGAGGCACCGGGGAGCTGTTTTTT | CASMEVGGTGELFF
. | . | TRBJ1-2 | TRBV2 | TGTGCCAGCAGTGACAGTTATGGCTACACCTTC | CASSDSYGYTF
. | . | TRBJ1-1 | TRBV27 | TGTGCCAGCAGTCCGAGGGGGGGTGGGGCTGAAGCTTTCTTT | CASSPRGGGAEAFF
. | . | TRBJ1-2 | TRBV5-8 | TGTGCCAGCAGCTTGGTCAGGGGTGGCTACACCTTC | CASSLVRGGYTF
. | . | TRBJ1-3 | TRBV5-6 | TGTGCCAGCAGCTCGTTGGACAGAGGCCCCTCTGGAAACACCATATATTTT | CASSSLDRGPSGNTIYF
. | . | TRBJ2-3 | TRBV18 | TGTGCCAGCTCACGCGACGCAGGGGGGAGCACAGATACGCAGTATTTT | CASSRDAGGSTDTQYF
TRBD2 | . | TRBJ2-5 | TRBV9 | TGTGCCAGCAGCGTCTCTAGCGGGGGGACCCAGTACTTC | CASSVSSGGTQYF
. | . | TRBJ2-2 | TRBV29-1 | TGCAGCGCCCGACCGACAGCAAACGGGGAGCTGTTTTTT | CSARPTANGELFF
. | . | TRBJ1-2 | TRBV10-3 | TGTGCCATCCGAGGACAGTCGTCATTGCTATACTATGGCTACACCTTC | CAIRGQSSLLYYGYTF